The next 32 T cell receptor beta chains were all read from a single sample in a study of Ad26.COV2.S vaccination and SARS-CoV-2 variants. Clones were read by immunoSEQ multiplex PCR, and TCRdb kept only the in-frame ones, dropping some. The sample records 300,000 to 450,000 clones, under 95% being singletons. The input for sequencing was peripheral blood, taken after recovery from COVID-19. The receptors stem from a human donor who had recovered from COVID-19.

In its sample, this clone was seen once. The rearrangement uses TRBV12-3 or TRBV12-4 and TRBJ2-5, with TRBD2 matching 7 bases. CDR3 length: 13 amino acids. The J segment lost 1 base and the V segment lost 6 bases, leaving 2 bases of the junction unmatched. As DNA, the CDR3 is TGTGCCAGCAGAGCGGGATTCCAAGAGACCCAGTACTTC. Translation gives CASRAGFQETQYF.

The genes are TRBV4-1 and TRBJ2-1, with D perhaps given as TRBD1 or TRBD2 (7 bases each). Trimming pared 1 base from V and 10 bases from J, leaving 23 bases between. Germline-derived CDR1 and CDR2 are MGHRA and YSYEKL. CDR3 size: 17 residues. The CDR3 nucleotides are TGCGCCAGCAGCCAAGTGGAGCGGGACAGCAACCCCTACGAGCAGTTCTTC. Its translation: CASSQVERDSNPYEQFF.

The chain uses TRBV7-9 and TRBJ2-5, with 9 bases matching TRBD1. Germline lookup yields CDR1 SEHNR and CDR2 FQNEAQ (reference sequence). This CDR3 contains 15 residues. The V segment lost 5 bases and the J segment 5 bases; nucleotides outside the gene matches: 9. The DNA for the CDR3 is TGTGCCAGCAGCCTAGGACAGGGGACGAGTGAGACCCAGTACTTC. This translates into CASSLGQGTSETQYF.

This clone was observed once. This rearrangement joins TRBV19 to TRBJ2-7; maybe TRBD2 (6 bases). Germline V lookup: CDR1 LNHDA, CDR2 SQIVND (reference sequence). V was pared by 0 bases and J by 4 bases, with 13 bases between. The CDR3 has 15 amino acids. CDR3 sequence (DNA): TGTGCCAGTAGTATAGATGGAGGGGCTAGATACGAGCAGTACTTC. This encodes CASSIDGGARYEQYF.

A few counts support this clone. The chain recombines TRBV25-1 with TRBJ2-7, with D possibly being TRBD1 (5 bases). V was shortened by 3 bases and J by 4 bases, with 10 bases between the two germline ends. The CDR3 is 13 amino acids. The germline V gene has CDR1 MGHDK and CDR2 SYGVNS. The CDR3 DNA follows: TGTGCCAGCAGTGAGCACAGGTTATACGAGCAGTACTTC. Translation: CASSEHRLYEQYF.

The rearrangement joins TRBV5-4 to TRBJ2-1, with D unresolved. Trimming stripped 2 bases from V and 5 bases from J, with 8 bases between. Germline CDR1 and CDR2: SGHNT and YYREEE (reference sequence). This CDR3 has 13 residues. For the CDR3, the DNA is TGTGCCAGCAGCTTTCCCGAAAACAATGAGCAGTTCTTC. Its translation: CASSFPENNEQFF.

The chain joins TRBV5-4 to TRBJ1-4; tentatively, D is TRBD1 (6 bases). The germline V and J ends were trimmed by 2 bases and 4 bases, with 15 bases remaining between them. CDR1 is SGHNT, CDR2 YYREEE, per germline (reference sequence). The CDR3 has 16 amino acids. CDR3 loop: CASSLRSTGINEKLFF. The DNA for the CDR3 is TGTGCCAGCAGCTTAAGGTCGACAGGAATTAATGAAAAACTGTTTTTT.

Regarding this clone: This sample also contains other DNA sequences that code for the same CDR3. The chain uses TRBV5-6 and TRBJ2-7, with D hard to call. The CDR3 has 12 residues. CDR1 is SGHDT, CDR2 YYEEEE, per germline. V was trimmed by 0 bases and J by 4 bases, leaving 5 bases between them. In DNA, the CDR3 is TGTGCCAGCAGCTTGGGGGGTTACGAGCAGTACTTC. As protein: CASSLGGYEQYF.

J is TRBJ1-6 and V is TRBV10-2; D remains ambiguous. The V end lost 6 bases, the J end lost 4 bases, and 7 bases lay between the germline ends. CDR1 and CDR2 from the germline V gene are WSHSY and SAAADI. The CDR3 loop spans 13 amino acids. The CDR3 bases are TGCGCCAGCAGAGCCAATTATAATTCACCCCTCCACTTT. Its translation is CASRANYNSPLHF.

This rearrangement joins TRBV5-6 to TRBJ2-2; no clear D gene. Germline V lookup: CDR1 SGHDT, CDR2 YYEEEE. The V end lost 2 bases, the J end lost 6 bases, and 8 bases lay between the germline ends. CDR3 length: 13 residues. In DNA form, the CDR3 reads TGTGCCAGCAGCTTATCCGTATCCGGGGAGCTGTTTTTT. It is translated as CASSLSVSGELFF.

The chain is built from TRBV6-4 and TRBJ1-1; 9 bases align to TRBD1. The CDR3 length is 15 residues. V lost 4 bases, J lost 1 base, and 4 bases stayed unmatched. Germline V CDR1 and CDR2: MRHNA, SNTAGT. CDR3 protein: CASSVQTGGNTEAFF. Here the CDR3 DNA reads TGTGCCAGCAGTGTACAGACAGGGGGGAACACTGAAGCTTTCTTT.

The chain joins TRBV29-1 to TRBJ1-6; D remains unclear. The V end was cut by 4 bases, the J end by 9 bases, with 10 bases between. The germline CDR1 and CDR2 sequences are SQVTM and ANQGSEA. The CDR3 is 12 residues long. CDR3 in amino acids: CSVVVSFSPLHF. The DNA of the CDR3 is TGCAGCGTTGTGGTCAGTTTTTCACCCCTCCACTTT.

The V and J genes are TRBV7-9 and TRBJ2-1; 10 positions agree with TRBD2. V gave up 5 bases and J gave up 7 bases; unmatched junction bases: 11. Germline V CDR1 and CDR2: SEHNR, FQNEAQ (reference sequence). This CDR3 spans 16 amino acids. The CDR3 sequence is CASSPPASGGSNEQFF. CDR3 bases: TGTGCCAGCAGCCCCCCTGCTAGCGGGGGTTCGAATGAGCAGTTCTTC.

The chain carries TRBV2 and TRBJ1-6; D not resolved. Trimming took off 4 bases at V and 2 bases at J, with 3 bases between the two ends. The CDR3 has 13 amino acids. Germline CDR1 reads SNHLY; CDR2 reads FYNNEI. For the CDR3, the DNA is TGTGCCAGCAGTGCTCCCTATAATTCACCCCTCCACTTT. Amino acids: CASSAPYNSPLHF.

The rearrangement links TRBV2 to TRBJ1-6; unclear D gene. CDR3 size: 15 residues. CDR1 SNHLY and CDR2 FYNNEI come from the germline V gene. V lost 2 bases and J 6 bases, leaving 11 bases between the germline ends. CDR3 nucleotide sequence: TGTGCCAGCAGTGAATCGGCGGTACCTAATTCACCCCTCCACTTT. Translation: CASSESAVPNSPLHF. Using reference TRBV2 and TRBJ1-6 for the parts outside the CDR3, the full variable domain is EPEVTQTPSHQVTQMGQEVILRCVPISNHLYFYWYRQILGQKVEFLVSFYNNEISEKSEIFDDQFSVERPDGSNFTLKIRSTKLEDSAMYFCASSESAVPNSPLHFGNGTRLTVT.

CDR3 DNA: TGTGCCAGCACTGGGACCTACTATGGCTACACCTTC. It codes for CASTGTYYGYTF. The chain joins TRBV12-3 or TRBV12-4 to TRBJ1-2, with a weak D call TRBD1 (5 bases). CDR3 length: 12 residues. Trimming left V 7 bases short and J 3 bases short, with 9 bases between.

The V call is TRBV10-1, the J call TRBJ1-2; D perhaps matches TRBD1 (5 bases). Germline V gene data show CDR1 as WNHNN and CDR2 as SYGVQD (reference sequence). V gave up 6 bases and J gave up 6 bases, with 20 bases separating them. This CDR3 is 15 amino acids long. CDR3 bases: TGCGCCAGCAGCAGGGTTGGAAAGTTCTTAAATGGCTACACCTTC. This gives the protein CASSRVGKFLNGYTF.

The genes are TRBV14 and TRBJ2-5, with D unresolved. V was shortened by 1 base and J by 6 bases, with 9 bases between the two germline ends. This CDR3 comprises 13 residues. Looked up from germline, CDR1 is SGHDN and CDR2 is FVKESK. CDR3 in amino acids: CASSQGIGQTQYF. The CDR3 coding sequence is TGTGCCAGCAGCCAAGGGATCGGCCAGACCCAGTACTTC.

CDR3 region: CASSVVGGGELFF. The CDR3 DNA follows: TGTGCCAGCAGCGTAGTCGGCGGCGGGGAGCTGTTTTTT. The chain couples TRBV9 to TRBJ2-2; D is ambiguous. Germline lookup yields CDR1 SGDLS and CDR2 YYNGEE. V gave up 0 bases and J gave up 7 bases, with 7 bases separating them. The CDR3 extends over 13 amino acids.

This rearrangement joins TRBV10-3 to TRBJ2-7; 7 positions match TRBD1. CDR3 size: 12 residues. Germline-derived CDR1 and CDR2 are ENHRY and SYGVKD. The junction had 1 base not matched to a gene; V was cut back by 3 bases and J by 5 bases. The CDR3 is CAISEGGHEQYF. The DNA for the CDR3 is TGTGCCATCAGTGAAGGGGGCCACGAGCAGTACTTC.

V usage is TRBV7-2 and J usage is TRBJ1-2; D call uncertain. Germline values: CDR1 SGHTA, CDR2 FQGNSA. Deletions cut 0 bases from V and 3 bases from J, with 11 bases between. This CDR3 has 15 amino acids. The CDR3 loop is CASSLAAAVYYGYTF. In DNA form, the CDR3 reads TGTGCCAGCAGCTTAGCGGCAGCGGTATACTATGGCTACACCTTC.

The V and J genes are TRBV7-4 and TRBJ2-1, with a weak D call TRBD1 (6 bases). The CDR3 has 16 residues. V was clipped by 4 bases and J by 5 bases, with 18 bases between them. Germline V gene data show CDR1 as SGHVT and CDR2 as SQSDAQ. The CDR3, as DNA: TGTGCCAGCAGCTGGGGACAAGCCGTTGTCAACAATGAGCAGTTCTTC. The encoded protein is CASSWGQAVVNNEQFF.

This clone was recorded only once. The rearrangement uses TRBV29-1 and TRBJ1-2, with D possibly matching TRBD1 (6 bases). The CDR3 is 14 amino acids. V was pared by 4 bases and J by 5 bases, with 17 bases between. Germline CDR1 SQVTM, CDR2 ANQGSEA. The CDR3 region is CSVGERGKEYGYTF. CDR3 in DNA: TGCAGCGTTGGAGAGAGGGGGAAGGAGTATGGCTACACCTTC. The whole variable domain, filled in from reference TRBV29-1 and TRBJ1-2, reads SAVISQKPSRDICQRGTSLTIQCQVDSQVTMMFWYRQQPGQSLTLIATANQGSEATYESGFVIDKFPISRPNLTFSTLTVSNMSPEDSSIYLCSVGERGKEYGYTFGSGTRLTVV.

The CDR3 DNA reads TGTGCCAGCAGCTTTCGTACCGGGGGAAACACCATATATTTT. This encodes CASSFRTGGNTIYF. The chain links TRBV11-2 to TRBJ1-3; D remains unclear. The V gene lost 3 bases and the J gene lost 4 bases, with 10 bases spanning the gap. This CDR3 is built from 14 residues. Germline loops: CDR1 SGHAT, CDR2 FQNNGV.

This clone showed up just once. The chain combines TRBV6-2 or TRBV6-3 with TRBJ2-1; 8 nucleotides match TRBD2. V gave up 1 base and J gave up 0 bases; unmatched junction bases: 2. The CDR3 covers 16 residues. The germline CDR1 and CDR2 sequences are MNHEY and SVGEGT. CDR3 sequence (DNA): TGTGCCAGCAGTTACTTAGCGGGGATCTCCTACAATGAGCAGTTCTTC. Its protein is CASSYLAGISYNEQFF.

The chain links TRBV10-3 to TRBJ1-2; D gene unclear. V lost 0 bases, J lost 0 bases, and 8 bases lay in between. Germline CDR1 is ENHRY and CDR2 is SYGVKD. The CDR3 runs 15 residues. CDR3 DNA sequence: TGTGCCATCAGTGAGTCGAGTTTTTCTAACTATGGCTACACCTTC. Encoded protein: CAISESSFSNYGYTF.

The gene calls are TRBV28 and TRBJ1-5; possible D gene TRBD1, 6 bases. Trimming took off 5 bases at V and 6 bases at J, with 17 bases between the two ends. Germline values: CDR1 MDHEN, CDR2 SYDVKM. The CDR3 has 15 residues. The CDR3 coding sequence is TGTGCCAGCAGTATGGGGGGCGTACTTGGTCAGCCCCAGCATTTT. It is translated as CASSMGGVLGQPQHF.

J is TRBJ2-1 and V is TRBV4-1; possibly TRBD1 for D (5 bases). CDR1 is MGHRA, CDR2 YSYEKL, per germline. Trimming stripped 4 bases from V and 0 bases from J, with 10 bases between. This CDR3 has 15 residues. In DNA form, the CDR3 reads TGCGCCAGCAGCCTTCGACAGAGCTCCTACAATGAGCAGTTCTTC. Encoded protein: CASSLRQSSYNEQFF.

The chain has TRBV7-9 and TRBJ1-5; tentative D call: TRBD1 (5 bases). Trimming took 4 bases from V and 7 from J, leaving 17 bases between them. Germline CDR1 SEHNR, CDR2 FQNEAQ (reference sequence). This CDR3 is 15 amino acids long. CDR3 loop: CASSSRGGGGQPQHF. The CDR3 nucleotides read TGTGCCAGCAGCTCCCGGGGCGGGGGAGGCCAGCCCCAGCATTTT.

J is TRBJ2-7 and V is TRBV7-2; maybe TRBD2 (6 bases). V was pared by 1 base and J by 2 bases, with 9 bases between. The CDR3 is 14 amino acids. Germline V gives CDR1 SGHTA, CDR2 FQGNSA. Written as DNA, the CDR3 is TGTGCCAGCAGCTTAGTGGGGGGACCCTACGAGCAGTACTTC. Its translation is CASSLVGGPYEQYF.

This clone was observed once. The chain combines TRBV13 with TRBJ2-3; D gene uncertain. V gave up 3 bases and J gave up 2 bases, with 15 bases separating them. Germline V gene lookup returns CDR1 PRHDT and CDR2 FYEKMQ (reference sequence). The CDR3 totals 16 residues. This chain's CDR3 is CASSFEVGMITDTQYF. The CDR3 bases are TGTGCCAGCAGCTTCGAGGTGGGGATGATCACAGATACGCAGTATTTT.

The rearrangement uses TRBV27 and TRBJ2-7; a weak D match, TRBD2 (6 bases). Germline CDR1 reads MNHEY; CDR2 reads SMNVEV (reference sequence). This CDR3 comprises 17 residues. V was trimmed by 4 bases and J by 0 bases, leaving 19 bases between them. CDR3 in DNA: TGTGCCAGCAGTTGGGGGTTTCGAGGGACTTTCTCCTACGAGCAGTACTTC. This sequence encodes CASSWGFRGTFSYEQYF.